The clone carrying this TCR beta chain was observed many times. Its antigen is unidentified. Amplified TCR beta CDR3 regions derived from RNA transcripts. The HTBI primer set drove a first-round RT-PCR of the TCR CDR3. Each CDR3 protein gets one entry after TCRdb re-called the multiplex PCR reads with MiXCR. The sample records approximately 560,000 distinct CDR3 sequences, 15% to 19% being singletons. This specimen comes from a study of T cells in Graves' hyperthyroidism and ophthalmopathy. Overall study context: Peripheral blood was drawn at first diagnosis, prior to all treatment.

Patients were excluded because of uncontrolled infection, other autoimmune disease, pregnancy or lactation. On the basis of clinical symptoms, serum thyroxine and TRAb, thyroid ultrasound and orbital computed tomography, diagnoses were made. Whole-study findings and limits: Most thyroid clonotypes with frequency above 0.001 were detected in blood.

This CDR3 contains 17 residues. The trim removed 4 bases at V and 0 bases at J, leaving 5 bases unmatched. CDR1 SGHAT and CDR2 FQDESV come from the germline V gene (reference sequence). The sample taken for sequencing was blood. The chain couples TRBV11-1 to TRBJ2-6, with 8 bases fitting TRBD1. The sequence was collected from a woman in her twenties or thirties with Graves' hyperthyroidism. CDR3 nucleotides: TGTGCCAGCAGCTCGGACAGGGAATACTCTGGGGCCAACGTCCTGACTTTC. Translated, it gives CASSSDREYSGANVLTF.